These T cell receptor beta chains were read from a single sample in a study of T cells in Graves' hyperthyroidism and ophthalmopathy. From the multiplex PCR reads, TCRdb called clonotypes with MiXCR, one entry per CDR3 protein. The table includes a few hundred thousand distinct CDR3 sequences, approximately 44% detected once. The sequenced sample was peripheral blood or thyroid tissue (not recorded which). Receptor source: an adult woman with Graves' disease, either hyperthyroidism or ophthalmopathy (not recorded which). Both conserved end residues are part of each CDR3. D genes are given only for firm matches. Some rows have no size entry. The others give once, few or many, or a class for an expanded clone.

v_gene	abundance	j_gene	d_gene	CDR3aa	CDR3nt
TRBV20-1	-	TRBJ2-5	TRBD1	CSASGNRGPIQYF	TGCAGTGCTAGTGGTAACAGGGGGCCGATCCAGTACTTC
TRBV9	-	TRBJ2-5	-	CASSVGDNQETQYF	TGTGCCAGCAGCGTCGGGGACAACCAAGAGACCCAGTACTTC
TRBV19	-	TRBJ1-2	TRBD1	CASSGDRYRGYTF	TGTGCCAGTAGTGGGGACAGGTATCGTGGCTACACCTTC
TRBV7-6	many	TRBJ2-7	-	CASSSRLYEQYF	TGTGCCAGCAGCTCTAGGCTGTACGAGCAGTACTTC
TRBV7-9	-	TRBJ1-1	-	CASTQGPNTGAFF	TGTGCCAGCACGCAGGGCCCCAACACTGGAGCTTTCTTT
TRBV15	-	TRBJ1-2	-	CATSKGRQFSGNTF	TGTGCCACCAGCAAAGGCCGACAGTTCTCTGGAAACACCTTC
TRBV18	few	TRBJ2-7	TRBD1	CASSSKAGGFEQYF	TGTGCCAGCTCATCGAAGGCAGGGGGTTTCGAGCAGTACTTC
TRBV9	-	TRBJ2-5	TRBD2	CASSVASGRGETQYF	TGTGCCAGCAGCGTAGCGAGCGGGAGGGGAGAGACCCAGTACTTC
TRBV5-1	-	TRBJ2-7	TRBD2	CASIGTSGSYEQYF	TGCGCCAGCATAGGGACTAGCGGGAGCTACGAGCAGTACTTC
TRBV7-9	-	TRBJ2-7	TRBD2	CASSASGSFRWEQYF	TGTGCCAGCAGCGCTAGCGGGAGTTTCCGTTGGGAGCAGTACTTC
TRBV25-1	many	TRBJ2-3	TRBD1	CASSEPRDRVSDTQYF	TGTGCCAGCAGTGAACCCCGGGACAGGGTATCAGATACGCAGTATTTT
TRBV7-9	many	TRBJ1-4	-	CASSPRDSRGAATNEKLFF	TGTGCCAGCAGCCCACGGGACTCTCGAGGGGCGGCAACTAATGAAAAACTGTTTTTT
TRBV5-5	few	TRBJ2-7	-	CASSYPVTPYEQCF	TGTGCCAGCAGTTACCCCGTTACCCCCTACGAGCAGTGCTTC
TRBV2	few	TRBJ1-2	-	CASREGGYGYTF	TGTGCCAGCAGAGAAGGGGGCTATGGCTACACCTTC
TRBV19	-	TRBJ2-5	-	CATTAEETQYF	TGTGCCACCACGGCGGAGGAGACCCAGTACTTC
TRBV4-1	-	TRBJ1-5	-	CASNTPDRNSNQPQHF	TGCGCCAGTAACACCCCGGACAGAAATAGCAATCAGCCCCAGCATTTT
TRBV7-9	many	TRBJ1-2	-	CASSLGDQRLYGYTF	TGTGCCAGCAGCTTAGGAGATCAACGCTTGTATGGCTACACCTTC
TRBV7-2	-	TRBJ1-1	-	CASSLAGSGPNTEAFF	TGTGCCAGCAGCTTAGCTGGGAGTGGTCCGAACACTGAAGCTTTCTTT
TRBV7-9	-	TRBJ2-2	TRBD2	CASSPMRGGPAGELFF	TGTGCCAGCAGCCCAATGCGGGGAGGGCCCGCCGGGGAGCTGTTTTTT
TRBV10-3	few	TRBJ2-3	TRBD2	CAISGLAEITDTQYF	TGTGCCATCAGTGGTCTAGCGGAGATCACAGATACGCAGTATTTT
TRBV29-1	-	TRBJ1-1	-	CSGEGGKNTEAFF	TGCAGCGGCGAGGGGGGGAAGAACACTGAAGCTTTCTTT
TRBV6-1	-	TRBJ1-6	-	CASRASGEVRSPLHF	TGTGCCAGCAGAGCCTCCGGGGAGGTGCGGTCACCCCTCCACTTT
TRBV29-1	-	TRBJ1-1	-	CSVTGAAGTEAFF	TGCAGCGTTACAGGAGCTGCGGGTACTGAAGCTTTCTTT
TRBV10-1	few	TRBJ2-2	-	CASSERFGRSNTGELFF	TGCGCCAGCAGTGAACGTTTCGGGCGATCGAACACCGGGGAGCTGTTTTTT
TRBV2	-	TRBJ1-6	TRBD1	CASSEWDRGLTPLHF	TGTGCCAGCAGTGAATGGGACAGGGGGCTAACACCCCTCCACTTT
TRBV7-9	-	TRBJ2-7	-	CASTTYEMTAASYEQYF	TGTGCCAGCACCACTTACGAGATGACAGCTGCCTCCTACGAGCAGTACTTC
TRBV19	-	TRBJ1-1	TRBD1	CASSPPGQQEAFF	TGTGCCAGTAGTCCCCCGGGACAGCAAGAAGCTTTCTTT
TRBV6-5	-	TRBJ2-3	-	CASSPGLVAGFTDTQYF	TGTGCCAGCAGTCCGGGACTTGTCGCGGGGTTTACAGATACGCAGTATTTT
TRBV29-1	-	TRBJ1-1	-	CSVSQTGLGTEAFF	TGCAGCGTTTCCCAAACAGGGCTGGGCACTGAAGCTTTCTTT
TRBV5-1	many	TRBJ1-2	-	CASSLETQPGYTF	TGCGCCAGCAGCTTGGAAACTCAACCCGGCTACACCTTC
TRBV24-1	many	TRBJ2-6	-	CATSDASGANVLTF	TGTGCCACCAGTGACGCCTCTGGGGCCAACGTCCTGACTTTC
TRBV19	-	TRBJ2-6	-	CASSRGYSDYGANVLTF	TGTGCCAGTAGTCGAGGGTACAGCGACTATGGGGCCAACGTCCTGACTTTC
TRBV15	few	TRBJ2-5	TRBD2	CATSRDILAGGGTQYF	TGTGCCACCAGCAGAGATATTCTAGCGGGAGGGGGGACCCAGTACTTC
TRBV28	-	TRBJ2-6	-	CASSLKGGKLSGANVLTF	TGTGCCAGCAGTTTAAAAGGGGGGAAGCTGTCTGGGGCCAACGTCCTGACTTTC
TRBV9	-	TRBJ1-2	-	CASNPGKGGYTF	TGTGCCAGCAACCCGGGGAAGGGTGGCTACACCTTC
TRBV25-1	many	TRBJ2-3	-	CASSEPQYTDTQYF	TGTGCCAGCAGTGAACCCCAGTACACAGATACGCAGTATTTT
TRBV20-1	-	TRBJ2-5	-	CSWVEDSQETQYF	TGCAGTTGGGTCGAGGACAGCCAAGAGACCCAGTACTTC
TRBV7-7	once	TRBJ1-1	-	CASSPSGWTEAFF	TGTGCCAGCAGCCCATCTGGCTGGACTGAAGCTTTCTTT
TRBV7-9	-	TRBJ1-2	TRBD1	CASSRSGGVGYTF	TGCGCCAGCAGCCGTTCAGGGGGTGTTGGCTACACCTTC
TRBV6-5	many	TRBJ2-7	TRBD2	CASSTSGWYEQYF	TGTGCCAGCAGTACTAGCGGGTGGTACGAGCAGTACTTC
TRBV7-9	many	TRBJ2-7	-	CASGHLDEQYF	TGTGCCAGCGGCCACCTGGACGAGCAGTACTTC
TRBV14	few	TRBJ1-1	-	CASSPGEAFF	TGTGCCAGCAGCCCCGGTGAAGCTTTCTTT
TRBV20-1	few	TRBJ2-6	-	CSAGSNVLTF	TGCAGTGCTGGGTCCAACGTCCTGACTTTC